This T cell receptor (beta chain) was observed in a study of identical twins. The study, taken as a whole, reports: There was an excess of low generation probability in the out-of-frame alpha sequences that twins shared.

Turning to this clonotype: What it binds is unknown.

TCRdb recomputed calls from the 5' RACE reads with MiXCR, one row per CDR3 protein. The table lists some 500,000 distinct CDR3 sequences, around a tenth of them singletons, with around 3% in the top ten. Separately, the same data were catalogued under a study of yellow fever vaccine responses in identical twins.

Source material: PBMCs. The source is a young woman in good health.

The CDR3 here is CASSYSSGGGTDTQYF. The CDR3 coding sequence is TGTGCCAGCAGTTACTCTAGCGGGGGGGGCACAGATACGCAGTATTTT. The J gene is TRBJ2-3, the V gene TRBV6-5, with 11 bases that match TRBD2. Germline V gene data show CDR1 as MNHEY and CDR2 as SVGAGI. The J segment lost 1 base and the V segment lost 0 bases, leaving 0 bases of the junction unmatched. The CDR3 has 16 residues.